These T cell receptor beta chains were read from a single sample in a study of cytomegalovirus exposure and HLA in healthy donors. Clones were read by immunoSEQ multiplex PCR, and TCRdb kept only the in-frame ones, dropping some. The sample gives about 180,000 clones, over 70% of which show up once; about 2% is in the top ten. The sequenced material came from PBMCs. The receptors come from a woman between 25 and 40 years old in good health and CMV-seronegative. The CDR3 runs from the conserved cysteine through the conserved F or W. D genes are given only for firm matches. Some rows mark clone size as missing; the rest say once, few, many or name a class of expanded clone.

j_call: TRBJ2-1
v_call: TRBV2
d_call: TRBD2
clone_size: once
cdr3_aa: CASRTSGVSYNEQFF
cdr3_nt: TGTGCCAGCCGAACTAGCGGAGTCTCCTACAATGAGCAGTTCTTC

j_call: TRBJ2-7
v_call: TRBV27
d_call: TRBD1
clone_size: few
cdr3_aa: CASSLSTGVVYEQYF
cdr3_nt: TGTGCCAGCAGTTTATCGACAGGGGTAGTCTACGAGCAGTACTTC

j_call: TRBJ2-3
v_call: TRBV18
d_call: -
clone_size: -
cdr3_aa: CASSPGGSDTQYF
cdr3_nt: TGTGCCAGCTCACCGGGAGGTTCAGATACGCAGTATTTT

j_call: TRBJ1-4
v_call: TRBV28
d_call: -
clone_size: -
cdr3_aa: CASSPFPGVSNEKLFF
cdr3_nt: TGTGCCAGCAGCCCCTTCCCGGGAGTTTCCAATGAAAAACTGTTTTTT

j_call: TRBJ2-5
v_call: TRBV11-3
d_call: -
clone_size: -
cdr3_aa: CASSQDRGETQYF
cdr3_nt: TGTGCCAGCAGCCAGGACAGAGGAGAGACCCAGTACTTC

j_call: TRBJ1-1
v_call: TRBV5-8
d_call: TRBD1
clone_size: -
cdr3_aa: CASSSAQGARGTFF
cdr3_nt: TGTGCCAGCAGCAGCGCACAGGGGGCGCGGGGAACTTTCTTT

j_call: TRBJ2-1
v_call: TRBV5-1
d_call: -
clone_size: -
cdr3_aa: CASSFLQGAYNEQFF
cdr3_nt: TGCGCCAGCAGCTTCCTACAGGGAGCCTACAATGAGCAGTTCTTC

j_call: TRBJ1-1
v_call: TRBV11-2
d_call: -
clone_size: -
cdr3_aa: CASSFPGGGTEAFF
cdr3_nt: TGTGCCAGCAGCTTTCCGGGGGGGGGTACTGAAGCTTTCTTT

j_call: TRBJ2-7
v_call: TRBV15
d_call: -
clone_size: -
cdr3_aa: CATSGRGSYEQYF
cdr3_nt: TGTGCCACCAGCGGGCGGGGCTCCTACGAGCAGTACTTC

j_call: TRBJ1-2
v_call: TRBV30
d_call: -
clone_size: -
cdr3_aa: CAWSHLNYGYTF
cdr3_nt: TGTGCCTGGAGTCACCTAAACTATGGCTACACCTTC

j_call: TRBJ2-3
v_call: TRBV11-2
d_call: TRBD2
clone_size: -
cdr3_aa: CASSRVTGGGFSTDTQYF
cdr3_nt: TGTGCCAGCAGCCGGGTAACCGGGGGGGGGTTTAGCACAGATACGCAGTATTTT

j_call: TRBJ2-1
v_call: TRBV27
d_call: -
clone_size: -
cdr3_aa: CASSFKRSGNEQFF
cdr3_nt: TGTGCCAGCAGTTTCAAGCGGAGTGGCAATGAGCAGTTCTTC

j_call: TRBJ2-7
v_call: TRBV11-2
d_call: -
clone_size: -
cdr3_aa: CASSPHGGGYEQYF
cdr3_nt: TGTGCCAGCAGCCCCCACGGGGGAGGCTACGAGCAGTACTTC

j_call: TRBJ2-1
v_call: TRBV27
d_call: TRBD1
clone_size: -
cdr3_aa: CASSFGTGLSNEQFF
cdr3_nt: TGTGCCAGCAGTTTCGGGACAGGGCTGAGCAATGAGCAGTTCTTC

j_call: TRBJ1-5
v_call: TRBV5-1
d_call: -
clone_size: -
cdr3_aa: CASSLGGGASQPQHF
cdr3_nt: TGCGCCAGCAGCTTGGGGGGAGGGGCTAGCCAGCCCCAGCATTTT

j_call: TRBJ1-1
v_call: TRBV19
d_call: TRBD1
clone_size: -
cdr3_aa: CASSLYAHQGERTEAFF
cdr3_nt: TGTGCCAGTAGTCTCTACGCCCATCAGGGGGAACGCACTGAAGCTTTCTTT

j_call: TRBJ1-4
v_call: TRBV19
d_call: TRBD1
clone_size: -
cdr3_aa: CASSPIWTGLNEKLFF
cdr3_nt: TGTGCCAGTAGCCCCATCTGGACAGGACTTAATGAAAAACTGTTTTTT

j_call: TRBJ2-1
v_call: TRBV5-1
d_call: TRBD2
clone_size: -
cdr3_aa: CASSFMTSGAYNEQFF
cdr3_nt: TGCGCCAGCAGCTTCATGACTAGCGGAGCCTACAATGAGCAGTTCTTC

j_call: TRBJ2-3
v_call: TRBV6-5
d_call: TRBD2
clone_size: -
cdr3_aa: CASSYQRDGDTQYF
cdr3_nt: TGTGCCAGCAGTTACCAGCGGGACGGGGATACGCAGTATTTT

j_call: TRBJ2-7
v_call: TRBV27
d_call: -
clone_size: -
cdr3_aa: CASSRAPRNYEQYF
cdr3_nt: TGTGCCAGCAGCCGAGCCCCCCGCAACTACGAGCAGTACTTC

j_call: TRBJ2-7
v_call: TRBV7-9
d_call: -
clone_size: -
cdr3_aa: CSSSFPGLDEQYF
cdr3_nt: TGTTCCAGCAGCTTCCCAGGTCTCGACGAGCAGTACTTC

j_call: TRBJ1-1
v_call: TRBV4-3
d_call: -
clone_size: few
cdr3_aa: CASSQDSNKNTEAFF
cdr3_nt: TGCGCCAGCAGCCAAGATTCCAACAAGAACACTGAAGCTTTCTTT

j_call: TRBJ2-7
v_call: TRBV29-1
d_call: TRBD1
clone_size: -
cdr3_aa: CSVGQGVDEQYF
cdr3_nt: TGCAGCGTTGGGCAGGGGGTAGACGAGCAGTACTTC

j_call: TRBJ2-7
v_call: TRBV6-1
d_call: TRBD1
clone_size: -
cdr3_aa: CASSEPGTGGWQQYF
cdr3_nt: TGTGCCAGCAGTGAACCTGGGACAGGGGGCTGGCAGCAGTACTTC

j_call: TRBJ2-2
v_call: TRBV11-3
d_call: -
clone_size: -
cdr3_aa: CASSYSTGITGELFF
cdr3_nt: TGTGCCAGCAGCTACTCGACAGGAATCACCGGGGAGCTGTTTTTT

j_call: TRBJ1-1
v_call: TRBV5-1
d_call: TRBD1
clone_size: few
cdr3_aa: CASSSGRDSMNTEAFF
cdr3_nt: TGCGCCAGCAGCTCTGGACGGGACAGCATGAACACTGAAGCTTTCTTT

j_call: TRBJ1-1
v_call: TRBV10-3
d_call: TRBD1
clone_size: -
cdr3_aa: CAISGQGTEAFF
cdr3_nt: TGTGCCATCAGCGGACAGGGGACTGAAGCTTTCTTT

j_call: TRBJ1-1
v_call: TRBV5-6
d_call: TRBD1
clone_size: -
cdr3_aa: CASSLQDREGTEAFF
cdr3_nt: TGTGCCAGCAGCTTGCAGGACAGGGAGGGCACTGAAGCTTTCTTT

j_call: TRBJ2-3
v_call: TRBV6-5
d_call: -
clone_size: -
cdr3_aa: CASSYSSSGTDTQYF
cdr3_nt: TGTGCCAGCAGTTACTCGAGCTCCGGCACAGATACGCAGTATTTT

j_call: TRBJ2-5
v_call: TRBV5-1
d_call: TRBD2
clone_size: -
cdr3_aa: CASSPRWGRAEREQYF
cdr3_nt: TGCGCCAGCAGCCCCCGTTGGGGGAGGGCTGAACGTGAGCAGTACTTC

j_call: TRBJ1-4
v_call: TRBV12-5
d_call: -
clone_size: few
cdr3_aa: CASGLEAQGFGEKLFF
cdr3_nt: TGTGCTAGTGGTTTGGAAGCACAGGGTTTTGGTGAAAAACTGTTTTTT

j_call: TRBJ2-5
v_call: TRBV5-5
d_call: TRBD1
clone_size: -
cdr3_aa: CASSPGTGVRETQYF
cdr3_nt: TGTGCCAGCAGCCCAGGGACAGGAGTAAGGGAGACCCAGTACTTC

j_call: TRBJ2-7
v_call: TRBV5-4
d_call: TRBD2
clone_size: -
cdr3_aa: CASSSRPLAGGFYEQYF
cdr3_nt: TGTGCCAGCAGCTCACGACCGCTAGCGGGAGGTTTCTACGAGCAGTACTTC

j_call: TRBJ2-1
v_call: TRBV11-2
d_call: TRBD1
clone_size: -
cdr3_aa: CASTHRDRLGNEQFF
cdr3_nt: TGTGCCAGCACCCACCGGGACAGGCTGGGTAATGAGCAGTTCTTC

j_call: TRBJ2-6
v_call: TRBV19
d_call: -
clone_size: -
cdr3_aa: CASSIQTGAGANVLTF
cdr3_nt: TGTGCCAGTAGTATCCAGACAGGAGCTGGGGCCAACGTCCTGACTTTC

j_call: TRBJ1-3
v_call: TRBV5-5
d_call: -
clone_size: few
cdr3_aa: CASSFWGPGNTIYF
cdr3_nt: TGTGCCAGCAGCTTCTGGGGGCCTGGAAACACCATATATTTT

j_call: TRBJ1-1
v_call: TRBV7-9
d_call: -
clone_size: once
cdr3_aa: CASSLELGNTEAFF
cdr3_nt: TGTGCCAGCAGCTTAGAACTCGGGAACACTGAAGCTTTCTTT

j_call: TRBJ1-1
v_call: TRBV11-2
d_call: TRBD1
clone_size: -
cdr3_aa: CASRVGAGGFTEAFF
cdr3_nt: TGTGCCAGCAGGGTCGGTGCAGGGGGCTTTACTGAAGCTTTCTTT

j_call: TRBJ1-3
v_call: TRBV10-3
d_call: TRBD1
clone_size: -
cdr3_aa: CAADRGSPGNTIYF
cdr3_nt: TGTGCCGCCGACAGGGGGTCTCCTGGAAACACCATATATTTT

j_call: TRBJ2-1
v_call: TRBV11-2
d_call: TRBD2
clone_size: -
cdr3_aa: CASSLSHWAGGPHNEQFF
cdr3_nt: TGTGCCAGCAGCTTATCTCATTGGGCGGGGGGGCCCCACAATGAGCAGTTCTTC

j_call: TRBJ2-3
v_call: TRBV6-5
d_call: TRBD1
clone_size: -
cdr3_aa: CASSYRQGDTQYF
cdr3_nt: TGTGCCAGCAGTTACCGACAGGGGGATACGCAGTATTTT

j_call: TRBJ2-3
v_call: TRBV5-1
d_call: TRBD2
clone_size: -
cdr3_aa: CASSSSGAGTDTQYF
cdr3_nt: TGCGCCAGCAGCTCTAGCGGGGCTGGGACAGATACGCAGTATTTT

j_call: TRBJ2-5
v_call: TRBV15
d_call: -
clone_size: -
cdr3_aa: CATSRDNGLQETQYF
cdr3_nt: TGTGCCACCAGCAGAGATAACGGACTCCAAGAGACCCAGTACTTC

j_call: TRBJ2-1
v_call: TRBV12-1
d_call: -
clone_size: few
cdr3_aa: CASSFRDFHNEQFF
cdr3_nt: TGTGCCAGCAGCTTCCGGGACTTCCACAATGAGCAGTTCTTC

j_call: TRBJ2-1
v_call: TRBV16
d_call: -
clone_size: -
cdr3_aa: CASSQSRGGVYNEQFF
cdr3_nt: TGTGCCAGCAGCCAATCGAGAGGGGGGGTCTACAATGAGCAGTTCTTC

j_call: TRBJ2-7
v_call: TRBV4-3
d_call: -
clone_size: -
cdr3_aa: CASSQDVFGRGRTYEQYF
cdr3_nt: TGCGCCAGCAGCCAAGACGTGTTCGGTAGGGGGAGAACCTACGAGCAGTACTTC

j_call: TRBJ1-1
v_call: TRBV5-6
d_call: TRBD1
clone_size: -
cdr3_aa: CASSPLQGASTEAFF
cdr3_nt: TGTGCCAGCAGCCCGTTACAGGGGGCATCCACTGAAGCTTTCTTT

j_call: TRBJ2-3
v_call: TRBV18
d_call: TRBD1
clone_size: -
cdr3_aa: CASSPRTGVAADTQYF
cdr3_nt: TGTGCCAGCTCACCAAGGACAGGGGTGGCCGCAGATACGCAGTATTTT

j_call: TRBJ1-3
v_call: TRBV7-9
d_call: -
clone_size: few
cdr3_aa: CAGKKRGSGNTIYF
cdr3_nt: TGTGCCGGCAAAAAGCGGGGTTCTGGAAACACCATATATTTT

j_call: TRBJ1-3
v_call: TRBV4-3
d_call: -
clone_size: few
cdr3_aa: CASSQNGSSSGNTIYF
cdr3_nt: TGCGCCAGCAGCCAAAACGGTTCTAGCTCTGGAAACACCATATATTTT

j_call: TRBJ2-7
v_call: TRBV4-3
d_call: TRBD2
clone_size: -
cdr3_aa: CASSQEGLAGPEQYF
cdr3_nt: TGCGCCAGCAGCCAAGAGGGACTAGCGGGCCCTGAGCAGTACTTC

j_call: TRBJ2-3
v_call: TRBV28
d_call: -
clone_size: -
cdr3_aa: CASRAGVSSTDTQYF
cdr3_nt: TGTGCCAGCAGGGCAGGGGTATCTTCTACAGATACGCAGTATTTT

j_call: TRBJ2-7
v_call: TRBV11-2
d_call: TRBD2
clone_size: -
cdr3_aa: CASSRPILAVETYEQYF
cdr3_nt: TGTGCCAGCAGCCGCCCAATACTAGCGGTAGAGACCTACGAGCAGTACTTC

j_call: TRBJ2-7
v_call: TRBV19
d_call: -
clone_size: few
cdr3_aa: CASSIAGYEQYF
cdr3_nt: TGTGCCAGTAGTATAGCAGGGTACGAGCAGTACTTC

j_call: TRBJ1-5
v_call: TRBV19
d_call: TRBD1
clone_size: -
cdr3_aa: CASRSSRTGVSSNQPQHF
cdr3_nt: TGTGCCAGTAGATCATCACGTACAGGGGTCTCTAGCAATCAGCCCCAGCATTTT

j_call: TRBJ2-1
v_call: TRBV19
d_call: TRBD2
clone_size: few
cdr3_aa: CASSIRTSGVDNEQFF
cdr3_nt: TGTGCCAGTAGTATACGGACTAGCGGGGTGGACAATGAGCAGTTCTTC

j_call: TRBJ1-3
v_call: TRBV28
d_call: -
clone_size: -
cdr3_aa: CASSENQGSGNTIYF
cdr3_nt: TGTGCCAGCAGTGAAAATCAGGGATCTGGAAACACCATATATTTT

j_call: TRBJ1-2
v_call: TRBV10-3
d_call: -
clone_size: -
cdr3_aa: CAISESADYGYTF
cdr3_nt: TGTGCCATCAGTGAGTCGGCGGACTATGGCTACACCTTC

j_call: TRBJ1-2
v_call: TRBV10-3
d_call: TRBD1
clone_size: -
cdr3_aa: CAISRDRGYGYTF
cdr3_nt: TGTGCCATCAGTAGGGACAGGGGGTATGGCTACACCTTC

j_call: TRBJ2-7
v_call: TRBV4-2
d_call: TRBD1
clone_size: -
cdr3_aa: CASSPATGGRYEQYF
cdr3_nt: TGTGCCAGCAGCCCTGCTACAGGGGGCCGATACGAGCAGTACTTC